The 25 T cell receptor beta chains below were found in one sample sequenced in a study of beta chain features in type 1 diabetes. These receptors are not linked to any known antigen. Study-level results: People with Type 1 diabetes carried modestly yet significantly shorter TCRB CDR3s in all four CD4+ subsets.

Investigators reverse transcribed all isolated RNA, so they sequenced expressed TCRB transcripts. Generated by immunoSEQ multiplex PCR, the TCRdb table keeps only in-frame clones and is missing some. Of approximately 70,000 clones in the sample, approximately 47% are singletons; the top ten hold roughly 0.65%. Sequenced: central memory CD4+ T cells from blood. Receptor source: a man under 40 with type 1 diabetes.

This clone showed up just a few times. A read error may account for a junction end that differs from germline. The chain has TRBV7-7 and TRBJ2-1, with TRBD1 matching over 7 bases. The CDR3 has 14 residues. In germline, CDR1 is SSHAT, CDR2 FNYEAQ (reference sequence). CDR3 coding DNA: TGTGCTAGCAGCCCGTTTGGACAACAGGGGGAGCAGTTCTTC. Translated, it gives CASSPFGQQGEQFF.

The chain links TRBV6-1 to TRBJ2-3; 10 nucleotides match TRBD2. CDR1 MNHNS and CDR2 SASEGT come from the germline V gene. The CDR3 loop spans 14 amino acids. Trimming cost V 6 bases and J 5 bases; bases outside gene matches: 5. The CDR3 DNA reads as TGTGCCAGCAGAAGCGGGAGGGGATTAGATACGCAGTATTTT. Its translation: CASRSGRGLDTQYF.

This clone was detected only a few times. V usage is TRBV29-1 and J usage is TRBJ1-2, with 8 positions matching TRBD1. CDR1 is SQVTM, CDR2 ANQGSEA, per germline. The CDR3 is 13 residues long. With V trimmed by 7 bases and J by 3 bases, 7 bases remained unmatched. The CDR3 DNA follows: TGCAGCGGCTTGACAGGGGCGGACTATGGCTACACCTTC. Encoded protein: CSGLTGADYGYTF.

The chain uses TRBV11-2 and TRBJ2-1; perhaps TRBD1 as D (6 bases). The V end lost 5 bases, the J end lost 7 bases, and 18 bases lay between the germline ends. CDR1 is SGHAT, CDR2 FQNNGV, per germline. The length of the CDR3 is 15 residues. CDR3 in DNA: TGTGCCAGCAGCCAAGGGGCAGGGGTAGGGAATGAGCAGTTCTTC. Its protein is CASSQGAGVGNEQFF.

This sequence joins TRBV4-1 and TRBJ2-5, with D unclear. In germline, CDR1 is MGHRA, CDR2 YSYEKL. The CDR3 loop spans 14 amino acids. Trimming left V 2 bases short and J 1 base short, with 8 bases between. The CDR3 DNA follows: TGCGCCAGCAGCCAATACGAGGCCCAAGAGACCCAGTACTTC. This translates into CASSQYEAQETQYF.

In its sample, this clone was seen a few times. The chain links TRBV7-6 to TRBJ1-1, with unresolved D. V dropped 5 bases and J dropped 3 bases, with 19 bases sitting between them. Germline values: CDR1 SGHVS, CDR2 FNYEAQ. The CDR3 totals 16 residues. CDR3 sequence (DNA): TGTGCCAGCAGCCGGATACCAGGAGGGCAAGACACTGAAGCTTTCTTT. Protein sequence: CASSRIPGGQDTEAFF.

This clone was detected only a few times. The chain couples TRBV19 to TRBJ2-1, with D perhaps TRBD2 (6 bases). V lost 4 bases and J 6 bases, leaving 13 bases between the germline ends. The germline V gene has CDR1 LNHDA and CDR2 SQIVND (reference sequence). This CDR3 contains 14 residues. CDR3 DNA: TGTGCCAGTAGTAAGGCTAGCGCCAGCAATGAGCAGTTCTTC. This sequence encodes CASSKASASNEQFF.

The genes are TRBV6-1 and TRBJ2-3, with 10 positions matching TRBD2. The CDR3 extends over 15 amino acids. Germline V gene lookup returns CDR1 MNHNS and CDR2 SASEGT. V lost 5 bases and J lost 3; bases outside the gene matches: 5. The CDR3 is CASSPLAGITDTQYF. DNA for the CDR3: TGTGCCAGCAGTCCACTAGCGGGGATAACAGATACGCAGTATTTT.

For this clone: The sample contains more than one DNA sequence encoding this CDR3. The rearrangement uses TRBV5-4 and TRBJ2-5, with D uncertain. Germline CDR1 reads SGHNT; CDR2 reads YYREEE (reference sequence). The CDR3 covers 15 residues. Trimming removed 4 bases from V and 7 bases from J, with 20 bases in between. In nucleotides, the CDR3 is TGTGCCAGCAGCGCCGGGTCCTCACTCACAAGGACCCAGTACTTC. This encodes CASSAGSSLTRTQYF.

The chain joins TRBV5-1 to TRBJ2-7; a possible D gene is TRBD1 (6 bases). The V gene lost 5 bases and the J gene lost 5 bases, with 20 bases spanning the gap. This CDR3 contains 15 residues. Germline V gene sequence: CDR1 SGHRS, CDR2 YFSETQ. As DNA, the CDR3 is TGCGCCAGCAGTGAGCAGGGGACCACCAAGCACGAGCAGTACTTC. Protein: CASSEQGTTKHEQYF.

The chain has TRBV5-1 and TRBJ2-7; no firm D call. This CDR3 comprises 14 residues. Trimming took 0 bases from V and 3 from J, leaving 10 bases between them. Germline CDR1 is SGHRS and CDR2 is YFSETQ. The DNA of the CDR3 is TGCGCCAGCAGCTTGGCCCGCGGCGGCTACGAGCAGTACTTC. Protein product: CASSLARGGYEQYF.

This chain joins TRBV27 and TRBJ1-1, with TRBD1 as a possible D gene (5 bases). The CDR3 length is 15 residues. Germline lookup yields CDR1 MNHEY and CDR2 SMNVEV (reference sequence). V was shortened by 3 bases and J by 1 base, with 12 bases between the two germline ends. CDR3 residues: CASSLMTRGNTEAFF. DNA of the CDR3: TGTGCCAGCAGTTTGATGACAAGGGGGAACACTGAAGCTTTCTTT.

This clone was seen a handful of times. V is TRBV29-1 and J is TRBJ2-5; 7 positions agree with TRBD1. Germline V gene data show CDR1 as SQVTM and CDR2 as ANQGSEA. The CDR3 sequence is 12 residues long. The J segment lost 2 bases and the V segment lost 7 bases, leaving 4 bases of the junction unmatched. The CDR3 coding sequence is TGCAGCGGTACGGGACAGCAAGAGACCCAGTACTTC. Its translation is CSGTGQQETQYF. The variable domain in full, completed from reference TRBV29-1 and TRBJ2-5, reads SAVISQKPSRDICQRGTSLTIQCQVDSQVTMMFWYRQQPGQSLTLIATANQGSEATYESGFVIDKFPISRPNLTFSTLTVSNMSPEDSSIYLCSGTGQQETQYFGPGTRLLVL.

The V gene is TRBV30, the J gene TRBJ1-4; D unresolved. Germline CDR1 GTSNPN, CDR2 SVGIG (reference sequence). Trimming shortened V by 0 bases and J by 8 bases, and 10 bases separated the two germline ends. The CDR3 spans 13 residues. The CDR3 DNA sequence: TGTGCCTGGAGTGTACTTTTACTGGAAAAACTGTTTTTT. Translating gives CAWSVLLLEKLFF.

V and J are TRBV29-1 and TRBJ2-7, with D perhaps matching TRBD1 (8 bases). The CDR3 extends over 13 amino acids. CDR1 is SQVTM and CDR2 is ANQGSEA in the germline V gene. Trimming pared 4 bases from V and 6 bases from J, leaving 16 bases between. CDR3 sequence reads: CSVGEGQASEQYF. The CDR3 nucleotides are TGCAGCGTTGGGGAGGGACAGGCAAGCGAGCAGTACTTC.

The chain has TRBV5-1 and TRBJ1-4; 8 bases map to TRBD1. The germline V gene encodes CDR1 SGHRS and CDR2 YFSETQ. This CDR3 spans 18 amino acids. V trimming: 4 bases; J trimming: 5 bases; junction bases outside the gene matches: 16. In nucleotides, the CDR3 is TGCGCCAGCAGCACCGGACAGGGTATGGCCATCAGGAATGAAAAACTGTTTTTT. Its protein is CASSTGQGMAIRNEKLFF.

The CDR3 coding sequence is TGTGCCAGCAGTTCGACAGGGGGCGGTTCACCCCTCCACTTT. Amino acids: CASSSTGGGSPLHF. The chain uses TRBV9 and TRBJ1-6; TRBD1 agrees at 10 bases. The CDR3 consists of 14 residues. Trimming took 5 bases from V and 9 from J; bases not matched to a gene: 5. CDR1 is SGDLS, CDR2 YYNGEE, per germline. Combining the CDR3 with reference TRBV9 and TRBJ1-6 gives the whole variable domain DSGVTQTPKHLITATGQRVTLRCSPRSGDLSVYWYQQSLDQGLQFLIQYYNGEERAKGNILERFSAQQFPDLHSELNLSSLELGDSALYFCASSSTGGGSPLHFGNGTRLTVT.

This clone occurred a few times. V gene TRBV5-1 combines with J gene TRBJ2-2; TRBD2 is a possible D gene (5 bases). V gave up 3 bases and J gave up 0 bases, with 15 bases separating them. This CDR3 spans 17 amino acids. Germline V lookup: CDR1 SGHRS, CDR2 YFSETQ. CDR3 amino acids: CASSSTRGGSNTGELFF. The CDR3 DNA is TGCGCCAGCAGCTCGACCCGGGGTGGGTCGAACACCGGGGAGCTGTTTTTT.

The chain joins TRBV6-5 to TRBJ1-1; 7 bases fit TRBD1. The germline V gene encodes CDR1 MNHEY and CDR2 SVGAGI. Unmatched junction bases numbered 7, after V lost 7 bases and J lost 2 bases. The CDR3 is 14 residues long. CDR3 nucleotide sequence: TGTGCCAGCATCCGGGACAGCGCTAACACTGAAGCTTTCTTT. Residues: CASIRDSANTEAFF.

This clone was seen once. The chain uses TRBV5-1 and TRBJ1-2; a weak D match, TRBD1 (5 bases). The CDR3 runs to 14 residues. V lost 3 bases, J lost 8 bases, and 17 bases lay in between. Germline-derived CDR1 and CDR2 are SGHRS and YFSETQ. This chain's CDR3 is CASSWGHLSSGYTF. The CDR3 DNA sequence: TGCGCCAGCAGCTGGGGCCACCTATCCTCCGGCTACACCTTC.

This clone came up a few times. The same CDR3 can be traced to other DNA sequences in this sample. This chain uses TRBV29-1 with TRBJ2-7; 7 bases map to TRBD1. The V gene's germline CDR1 is SQVTM and CDR2 ANQGSEA. CDR3 size: 12 residues. The ends lost 1 base at V and 3 bases at J; junction bases unmatched: 0. CDR3 protein: CSVEGQGYEQYF. CDR3 DNA: TGCAGCGTTGAAGGACAGGGCTACGAGCAGTACTTC.

The V gene is TRBV6-1, the J gene TRBJ1-5; unclear D gene. CDR1 and CDR2 from the germline V gene are MNHNS and SASEGT. This CDR3 is built from 13 residues. The germline V and J ends were trimmed by 5 bases and 9 bases, with 14 bases remaining between them. CDR3 region: CASSTGPLGPQHF. The CDR3 DNA reads TGTGCCAGCAGTACGGGTCCTCTGGGGCCCCAGCATTTT.

The chain recombines TRBV19 with TRBJ1-1; tentatively, D is TRBD1 (5 bases). This CDR3 region has 14 residues. In germline, CDR1 is LNHDA, CDR2 SQIVND (reference sequence). Trimming removed 5 bases at V and 3 bases at J, with 13 bases between. CDR3 protein: CASSFQTGYTEAFF. The CDR3 DNA is TGTGCCAGTAGTTTCCAAACAGGATACACTGAAGCTTTCTTT.

The table lists this clone with a few counts. This rearrangement joins TRBV9 to TRBJ2-1, with 12 nucleotides matching TRBD2. The CDR3 consists of 17 residues. Germline V lookup: CDR1 SGDLS, CDR2 YYNGEE. The ends lost 4 bases at V and 7 bases at J; junction bases unmatched: 12. The CDR3 spells CASSPHGLAGFINEQFF. The CDR3 DNA sequence: TGTGCCAGCAGCCCCCATGGACTAGCGGGATTTATAAATGAGCAGTTCTTC.

This clone was counted a few times. This chain connects TRBV7-9 to TRBJ1-2; no clear D gene. With 2 bases removed from V and 2 bases from J, the gap between germline ends came to 6 bases. This CDR3 contains 13 residues. The germline gives CDR1 SEHNR, CDR2 FQNEAQ (reference sequence). DNA of the CDR3: TGTGCCAGCAGCTTACCGGAGAACTATGGCTACACCTTC. This gives the protein CASSLPENYGYTF.